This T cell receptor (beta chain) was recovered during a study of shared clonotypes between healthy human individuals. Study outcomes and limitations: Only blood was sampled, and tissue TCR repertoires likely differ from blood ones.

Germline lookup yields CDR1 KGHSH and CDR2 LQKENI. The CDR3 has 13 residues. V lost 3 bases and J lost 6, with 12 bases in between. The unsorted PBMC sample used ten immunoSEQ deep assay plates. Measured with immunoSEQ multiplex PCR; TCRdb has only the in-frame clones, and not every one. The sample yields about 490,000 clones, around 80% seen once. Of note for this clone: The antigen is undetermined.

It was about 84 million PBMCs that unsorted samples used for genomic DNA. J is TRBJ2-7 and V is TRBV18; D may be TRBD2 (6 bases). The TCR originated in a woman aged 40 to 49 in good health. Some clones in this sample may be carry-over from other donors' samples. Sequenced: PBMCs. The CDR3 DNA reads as TGTGCCAGCTCACCTTACGCGCGGGGCGAGCAGTACTTC. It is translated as CASSPYARGEQYF.